The 5 T cell receptor beta chains listed next were all sequenced from one sample in a study of cytomegalovirus exposure and HLA in healthy donors. A multiplex PCR was run with 60 Vbeta primers and 13 Jbeta primers. TCRdb keeps only in-frame clones here, not all; method: immunoSEQ multiplex PCR. This sample has fewer than 200,000 clones, with roughly four fifths found just once. Sequenced sample: PBMCs. The receptors here all came from a man between 45 and 60 years old in good health and CMV-seropositive.

The gene calls are TRBV18 and TRBJ1-2; 7 bases match TRBD1. In germline, CDR1 is KGHSH, CDR2 LQKENI. V lost 4 bases and J lost 8; bases outside the gene matches: 7. The CDR3 runs 13 residues. The CDR3 reads CASSQQGMDGYTF. In nucleotides, the CDR3 is TGTGCCAGCTCACAACAGGGGATGGACGGCTACACCTTC.

This chain links TRBV5-1 with TRBJ2-3; D possibly corresponds to TRBD2 (6 bases). The CDR3 length is 17 residues. Per the germline V gene, CDR1 is SGHRS and CDR2 is YFSETQ. V lost 1 base and J 2 bases, leaving 17 bases between the germline ends. The CDR3 DNA reads TGCGCCAGCAGCTTGCGTTTGGAGGGGAGGATCACAGATACGCAGTATTTT. Translated: CASSLRLEGRITDTQYF.

The chain links TRBV7-2 to TRBJ2-7, with D possibly matching TRBD2 (5 bases). From germline, CDR1 is SGHTA and CDR2 FQGNSA. This CDR3 is built from 14 residues. Trimming shortened V by 5 bases and J by 7 bases, and 18 bases separated the two germline ends. CDR3 region: CASSKWTGWSEQYF. The CDR3 DNA reads TGTGCCAGCAGCAAATGGACTGGGTGGAGTGAGCAGTACTTC.

This chain uses TRBV28 with TRBJ2-4; TRBD1 is a possible D gene (5 bases). V gave up 6 bases and J gave up 7 bases, with 16 bases separating them. The length of the CDR3 is 14 residues. Germline CDR1 reads MDHEN; CDR2 reads SYDVKM. This CDR3 reads CASSPWSPGNIQYF. Here the CDR3 DNA reads TGTGCCAGCAGCCCCTGGTCCCCAGGGAACATTCAGTACTTC.

This clone was observed once. This sequence joins TRBV28 and TRBJ2-2, with a tentative D call TRBD2 (5 bases). The CDR3 length is 13 residues. Per germline, CDR1 MDHEN and CDR2 SYDVKM. Deletions cut 3 bases from V and 7 bases from J, with 9 bases between. CDR3 DNA: TGTGCCAGCAGTTTGCTAGCTGACGGGGAGCTGTTTTTT. It is translated as CASSLLADGELFF.